This T cell receptor (beta chain) was found in a study of technical replicates of blood from several donors. Profiling relied on immunoSEQ multiplex PCR, and the TCRdb table lists in-frame clones only, not all of them. Among tens of thousands of clones listed, just under 95% were seen once. The CDR3 consists of 14 residues. Germline V gene lookup returns CDR1 SGHTS and CDR2 YDEGEE. V was pared by 6 bases and J by 2 bases, with 15 bases between. The V and J genes are TRBV5-8 and TRBJ2-7; possibly TRBD2 for D (5 bases). The sequence was obtained from a human donor in good health. Sequences were obtained from T cells isolated from PBMCs. The CDR3 nucleotides read TGTGCCAGCACCCCCCGCCCGGGAACCTACGAGCAGTACTTC. Protein sequence: CASTPRPGTYEQYF.